The present TCR beta chain was sequenced within a study of low-dose radiotherapy and immunotherapy resistance in tumors. Study-wide context: Cohort 1 was treated with 0.5 Gy per fraction at 2-week intervals, amounting to 6.5 Gy overall. Oral aspirin 300 mg was taken by patients daily for four cycles from cycle 1 day 1.

Gene-specific TRAV and TRBV primers were used for first-strand cDNA, covering alpha and beta chains. TCR amplification ran approximately 20 PCR cycles using constant-region and V-primer adapter primers. TCRdb processed the reads anew with MiXCR; each CDR3 protein has one entry. The table has roughly 38,000 distinct CDR3 sequences, roughly 20% seen once. The CDR3 is 13 residues long. Trimming cost V 7 bases and J 8 bases; bases outside gene matches: 7. The germline CDR1 and CDR2 sequences are SNHLY and FYNNEI. Time point in this sample: after trial treatment. Treatment described: LDRT plus nivolumab, ipilimumab, low-dose cyclophosphamide and aspirin (RACIN trial). As their treatment, donors received nivolumab, ipilimumab, aspirin, low-dose cyclophosphamide and low-dose radiotherapy. This clonotype was detected ten times or more.

This sequence originates from a female donor with ovarian cancer. Sample: PBMCs, taken after low-dose radiotherapy plus immunotherapy. This chain uses TRBV2 with TRBJ1-4, with TRBD1 matching over 7 bases. The CDR3 DNA is TGTGCCAGCAAGAGACAGGGTCAGGAAAAACTGTTTTTT. Amino acid sequence: CASKRQGQEKLFF.